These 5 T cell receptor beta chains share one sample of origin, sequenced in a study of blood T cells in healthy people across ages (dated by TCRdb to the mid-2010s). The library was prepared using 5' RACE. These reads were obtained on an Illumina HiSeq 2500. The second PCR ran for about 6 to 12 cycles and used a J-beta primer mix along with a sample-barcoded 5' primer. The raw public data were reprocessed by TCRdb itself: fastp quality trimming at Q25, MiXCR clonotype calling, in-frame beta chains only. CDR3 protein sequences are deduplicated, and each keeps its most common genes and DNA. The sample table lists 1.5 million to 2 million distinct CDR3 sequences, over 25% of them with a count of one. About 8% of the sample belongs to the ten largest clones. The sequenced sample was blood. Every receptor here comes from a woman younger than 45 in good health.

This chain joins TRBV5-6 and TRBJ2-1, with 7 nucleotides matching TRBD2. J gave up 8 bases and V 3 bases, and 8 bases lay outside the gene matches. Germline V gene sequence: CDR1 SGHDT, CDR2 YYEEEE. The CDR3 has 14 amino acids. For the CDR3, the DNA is TGTGCCAGCAGCTACCCCGGGAGGTTGGATGAGCAGTTCTTC. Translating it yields CASSYPGRLDEQFF.

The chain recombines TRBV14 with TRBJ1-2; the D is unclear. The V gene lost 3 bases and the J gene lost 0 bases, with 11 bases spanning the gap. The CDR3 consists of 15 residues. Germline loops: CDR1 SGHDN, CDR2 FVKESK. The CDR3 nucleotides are TGTGCCAGCAGCCAGCAGAAATATCCTAACTATGGCTACACCTTC. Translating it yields CASSQQKYPNYGYTF.

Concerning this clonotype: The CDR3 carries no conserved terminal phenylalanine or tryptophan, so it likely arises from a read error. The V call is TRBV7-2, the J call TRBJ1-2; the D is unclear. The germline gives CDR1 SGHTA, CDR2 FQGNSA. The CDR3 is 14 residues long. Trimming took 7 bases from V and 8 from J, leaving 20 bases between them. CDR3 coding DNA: TGTGCCAGCATCTATGGACGGGTTGGTGGCGGCTACACCGTC. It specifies CASIYGRVGGGYTV.

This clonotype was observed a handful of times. CDR3 sequence (DNA): TGTGCCAGCACTCAAGGCGCAGGGGGCTACGAGCAGTACTTC. Translating it yields CASTQGAGGYEQYF. The chain links TRBV12-3 or TRBV12-4 to TRBJ2-5; 7 bases align to TRBD1. The better agreement between TRBJ2-7 and the DNA end casts doubt on the J call. This CDR3 is 14 amino acids long.

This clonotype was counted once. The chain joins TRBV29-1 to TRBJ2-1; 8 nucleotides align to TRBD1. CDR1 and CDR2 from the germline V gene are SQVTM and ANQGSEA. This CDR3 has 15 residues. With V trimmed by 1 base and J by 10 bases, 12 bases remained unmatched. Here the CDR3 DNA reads TGCAGCGTTGAAGTCTCCGGGACAGGAGCCTACGAGCAGTTCTTC. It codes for CSVEVSGTGAYEQFF.